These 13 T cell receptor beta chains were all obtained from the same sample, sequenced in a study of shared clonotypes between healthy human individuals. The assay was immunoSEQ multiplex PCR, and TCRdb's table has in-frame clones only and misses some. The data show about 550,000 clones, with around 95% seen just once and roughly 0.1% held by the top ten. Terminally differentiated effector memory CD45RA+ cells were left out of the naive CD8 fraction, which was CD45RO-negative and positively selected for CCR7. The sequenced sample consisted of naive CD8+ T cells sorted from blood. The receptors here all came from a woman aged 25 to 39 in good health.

The CDR3 DNA follows: TGTGCCAGCAGCTTCTTGACAGGAGGGAACGGGGAGCTGTTTTTT. It translates to CASSFLTGGNGELFF. The genes are TRBV7-9 and TRBJ2-2, with D possibly being TRBD1 or TRBD2 (6 bases each). Trimming left V 3 bases short and J 7 bases short, with 15 bases between. CDR1 SEHNR and CDR2 FQNEAQ come from the germline V gene (reference sequence). The CDR3 is 15 residues long.

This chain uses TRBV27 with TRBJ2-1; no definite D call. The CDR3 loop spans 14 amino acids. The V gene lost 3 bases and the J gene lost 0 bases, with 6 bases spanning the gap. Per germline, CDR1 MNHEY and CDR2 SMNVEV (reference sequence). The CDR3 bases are TGTGCCAGCAGTTTTCATAGCTCCTACAATGAGCAGTTCTTC. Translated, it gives CASSFHSSYNEQFF.

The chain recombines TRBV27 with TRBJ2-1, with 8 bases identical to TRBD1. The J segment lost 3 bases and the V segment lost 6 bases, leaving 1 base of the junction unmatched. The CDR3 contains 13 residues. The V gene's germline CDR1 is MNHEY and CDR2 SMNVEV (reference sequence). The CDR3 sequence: CASRTGDYNEQFF. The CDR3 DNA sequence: TGTGCCAGCAGGACAGGGGACTACAATGAGCAGTTCTTC.

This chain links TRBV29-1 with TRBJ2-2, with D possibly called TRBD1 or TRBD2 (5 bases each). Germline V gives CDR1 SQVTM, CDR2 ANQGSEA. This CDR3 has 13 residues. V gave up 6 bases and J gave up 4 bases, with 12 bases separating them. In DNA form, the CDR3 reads TGCAGCGTCGTCCGGGACGGCACCGGGGAGCTGTTTTTT. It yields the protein CSVVRDGTGELFF.

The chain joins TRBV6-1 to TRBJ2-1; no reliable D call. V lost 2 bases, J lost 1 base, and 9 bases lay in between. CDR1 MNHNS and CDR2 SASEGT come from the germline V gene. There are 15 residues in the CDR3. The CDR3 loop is CASSEIWTSYNEQFF. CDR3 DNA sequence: TGTGCCAGCAGTGAAATTTGGACGTCCTACAATGAGCAGTTCTTC.

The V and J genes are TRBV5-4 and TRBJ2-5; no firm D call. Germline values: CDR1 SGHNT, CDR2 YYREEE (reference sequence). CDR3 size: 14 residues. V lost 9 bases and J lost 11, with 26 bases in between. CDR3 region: CATHEEWATGEQYF. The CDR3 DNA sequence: TGTGCCACCCACGAGGAATGGGCCACTGGAGAGCAGTACTTC.

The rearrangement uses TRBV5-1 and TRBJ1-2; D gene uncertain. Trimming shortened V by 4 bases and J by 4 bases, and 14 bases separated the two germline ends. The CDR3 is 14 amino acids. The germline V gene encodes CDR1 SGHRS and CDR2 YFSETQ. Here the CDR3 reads CASSRGSLGYGYTF. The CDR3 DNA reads TGCGCCAGCAGCCGTGGATCGCTGGGCTATGGCTACACCTTC.

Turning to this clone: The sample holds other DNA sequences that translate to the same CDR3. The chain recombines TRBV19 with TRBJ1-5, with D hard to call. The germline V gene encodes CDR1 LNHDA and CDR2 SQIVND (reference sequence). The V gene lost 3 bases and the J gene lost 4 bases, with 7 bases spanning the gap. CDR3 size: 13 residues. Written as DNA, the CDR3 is TGTGCCAGTAGTATGGATGGGAATCAGCCCCAGCATTTT. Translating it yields CASSMDGNQPQHF. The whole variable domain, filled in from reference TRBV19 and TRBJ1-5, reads DGGITQSPKYLFRKEGQNVTLSCEQNLNHDAMYWYRQDPGQGLRLIYYSQIVNDFQKGDIAEGYSVSREKKESFPLTVTSAQKNPTAFYLCASSMDGNQPQHFGDGTRLSIL.

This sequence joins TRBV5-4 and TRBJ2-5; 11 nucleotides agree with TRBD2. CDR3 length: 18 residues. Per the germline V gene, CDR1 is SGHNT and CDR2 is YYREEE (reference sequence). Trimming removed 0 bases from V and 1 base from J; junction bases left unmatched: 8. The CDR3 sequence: CASSLALGLAATQETQYF. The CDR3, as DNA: TGTGCCAGCAGCTTGGCCCTGGGACTAGCGGCCACCCAAGAGACCCAGTACTTC.

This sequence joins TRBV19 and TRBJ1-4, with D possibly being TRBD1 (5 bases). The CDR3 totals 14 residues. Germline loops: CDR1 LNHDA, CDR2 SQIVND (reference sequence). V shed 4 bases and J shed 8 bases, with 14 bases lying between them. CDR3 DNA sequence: TGTGCCAGTAGTAGTCCCCCCGGGGGAGAAAAACTGTTTTTT. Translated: CASSSPPGGEKLFF.

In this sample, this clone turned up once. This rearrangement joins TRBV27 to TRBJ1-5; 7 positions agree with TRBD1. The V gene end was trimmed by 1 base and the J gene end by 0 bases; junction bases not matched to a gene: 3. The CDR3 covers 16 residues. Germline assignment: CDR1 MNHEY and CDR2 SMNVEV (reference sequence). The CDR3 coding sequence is TGTGCCAGCAGTTTATATGGGACAGATAGCAATCAGCCCCAGCATTTT. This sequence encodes CASSLYGTDSNQPQHF.

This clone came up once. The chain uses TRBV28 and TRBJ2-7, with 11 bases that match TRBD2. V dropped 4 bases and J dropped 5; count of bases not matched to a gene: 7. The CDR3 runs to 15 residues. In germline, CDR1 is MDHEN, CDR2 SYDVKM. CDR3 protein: CASSYILAGVDEQYF. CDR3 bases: TGTGCCAGCAGTTACATACTAGCGGGAGTGGACGAGCAGTACTTC.

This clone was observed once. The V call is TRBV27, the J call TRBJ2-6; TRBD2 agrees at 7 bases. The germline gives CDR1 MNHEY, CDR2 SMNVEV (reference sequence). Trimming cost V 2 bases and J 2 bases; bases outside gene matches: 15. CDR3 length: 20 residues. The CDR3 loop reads CASSLPPREGLCTGANVLTF. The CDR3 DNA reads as TGTGCCAGCAGTTTACCCCCCAGGGAGGGACTATGTACTGGGGCCAACGTCCTGACTTTC.